These 12 T cell receptor beta chains were sequenced from one sample in a study of cytomegalovirus exposure and HLA in healthy donors. It was with 60 Vbeta and 13 Jbeta primers that the PCR ran. Some clones are missing from TCRdb's copy, which holds only in-frame ones; the method was immunoSEQ multiplex PCR. Seen here are around 63,000 clones, approximately 81% observed once, and the top ten hold over 2.5%. The specimen was PBMCs. These receptors came from a woman aged 25 to 39 in good health and CMV-seronegative.

This clone has only a few counts. The chain joins TRBV11-2 to TRBJ1-4; TRBD1 aligns across 9 bases. The CDR3 spans 14 residues. Germline lookup yields CDR1 SGHAT and CDR2 FQNNGV. The junction had 5 bases not matched to a gene; V was cut back by 5 bases and J by 7 bases. For the CDR3, the DNA is TGTGCCAGCAGCCCCGGGACAGGGCGTGAAAAACTGTTTTTT. Translated: CASSPGTGREKLFF.

The V and J genes are TRBV29-1 and TRBJ2-3; D may be TRBD1 (6 bases). The germline V gene encodes CDR1 SQVTM and CDR2 ANQGSEA. This CDR3 contains 13 residues. Trimming stripped 3 bases from V and 6 bases from J, with 13 bases between. The CDR3 is CSVDSNRADTQYF. CDR3 nucleotides: TGCAGCGTTGATTCAAACAGGGCGGATACGCAGTATTTT.

Here the CDR3 DNA reads TGTGCCACCTCGGGGACAGGGAGGGGTCACGAGCAGTACTTC. Its translation: CATSGTGRGHEQYF. This chain uses TRBV25-1 with TRBJ2-7; 9 bases agree with TRBD1. J was trimmed by 5 bases and V by 10 bases; bases with no gene match: 12. This CDR3 comprises 14 residues. CDR1 and CDR2 from the germline V gene are MGHDK and SYGVNS.

V usage is TRBV25-1 and J usage is TRBJ1-1, with TRBD1 identical over 11 bases. V lost 8 bases and J lost 0; bases outside the gene matches: 5. Per the germline V gene, CDR1 is MGHDK and CDR2 is SYGVNS. The CDR3 has 15 amino acids. The CDR3 spells CASRRDRGVNTEAFF. The CDR3 nucleotides read TGTGCCAGCCGCCGGGACAGGGGGGTGAACACTGAAGCTTTCTTT.

The table lists this clone with a count of one. The chain is built from TRBV7-2 and TRBJ1-2, with 9 bases aligning to TRBD1. This CDR3 contains 14 residues. Looked up from germline, CDR1 is SGHTA and CDR2 is FQGNSA. Trimming removed 3 bases from V and 4 bases from J; junction bases left unmatched: 3. CDR3 residues: CASSLPGQGYGYTF. Written as DNA, the CDR3 is TGTGCCAGCAGCTTGCCGGGACAGGGCTATGGCTACACCTTC.

The chain links TRBV7-6 to TRBJ1-6, with 11 bases fitting TRBD1. J was trimmed by 14 bases and V by 0 bases; bases with no gene match: 9. Germline CDR1 reads SGHVS; CDR2 reads FNYEAQ. There are 16 residues in the CDR3. CDR3 in DNA: TGTGCCAGCAGCTTAGCGGGACAGGGGGGCCGGGGGACCCTCCACTTT. Protein sequence: CASSLAGQGGRGTLHF. The full variable domain, completed using reference TRBV7-6 and TRBJ1-6, is GAGVSQSPRYKVTKRGQDVALRCDPISGHVSLYWYRQALGQGPEFLTYFNYEAQQDKSGLPNDRFSAERPEGSISTLTIQRTEQRDSAMYRCASSLAGQGGRGTLHFGNGTRLTVT.

V gene TRBV5-4 combines with J gene TRBJ2-7; 11 nucleotides match TRBD2. The CDR3 contains 15 residues. Per the germline V gene, CDR1 is SGHNT and CDR2 is YYREEE (reference sequence). V gave up 0 bases and J gave up 2 bases; unmatched junction bases: 1. The CDR3 reads CASSLASGGPYEQYF. The CDR3 DNA reads TGTGCCAGCAGCTTGGCTAGCGGGGGGCCCTACGAGCAGTACTTC.

This clone was observed a handful of times. The V gene is TRBV7-2, the J gene TRBJ1-2; TRBD1 agrees at 9 bases. Germline CDR1 and CDR2: SGHTA and FQGNSA. After removal of 5 bases from V and 8 bases from J, the junction contained 15 bases not matched to a gene. The CDR3 runs 16 residues. The CDR3 here is CASSPEASQGARGYTF. CDR3 nucleotides: TGTGCCAGCAGCCCCGAAGCATCACAGGGGGCGCGGGGCTACACCTTC.

The chain employs TRBV6-1 and TRBJ2-7; maybe TRBD1 (6 bases). V was pared by 4 bases and J by 1 base, with 14 bases between. CDR1 and CDR2 from the germline V gene are MNHNS and SASEGT. The CDR3 length is 15 residues. The CDR3 loop reads CASSGTYGQSYEQYF. DNA for the CDR3: TGTGCCAGCAGTGGAACCTATGGACAGTCCTACGAGCAGTACTTC.

The chain recombines TRBV4-3 with TRBJ2-3; the match to TRBD1 covers 8 bases. There are 17 residues in the CDR3. Looked up from germline, CDR1 is LGHNA and CDR2 is YSLEER. The V segment lost 1 base and the J segment 0 bases; nucleotides outside the gene matches: 6. CDR3 sequence (DNA): TGCGCCAGCAGCCAAGCTCGGACAGGGTATAGCACAGATACGCAGTATTTT. Protein product: CASSQARTGYSTDTQYF.

The J gene is TRBJ2-5, the V gene TRBV5-4, with D tentatively TRBD2 (6 bases). Between the trimmed V and J ends, which lost 1 base and 2 bases, there was a span of 9 bases. The germline V gene has CDR1 SGHNT and CDR2 YYREEE (reference sequence). This CDR3 comprises 14 residues. The CDR3 sequence is CASSLSGPQETQYF. CDR3 DNA: TGTGCCAGCAGCTTGAGCGGGCCACAAGAGACCCAGTACTTC.

This clone was detected once. CDR3 loop: CATYGLAGDLAKNIQYF. The CDR3 DNA reads as TGTGCCACCTATGGACTAGCGGGAGACTTAGCCAAAAACATTCAGTACTTC. The chain has TRBV2 and TRBJ2-4; 13 nucleotides align to TRBD2. The CDR3 has 17 amino acids. J lost 0 bases, V lost 10 bases, and 9 bases had no gene match. Germline V gene data show CDR1 as SNHLY and CDR2 as FYNNEI.